The source of this TCR beta chain is a study of cytomegalovirus exposure and HLA in healthy donors. General observations from the study: HLA allele associations emerged for about 16,000 TCR beta sequences in a later analysis, at 0.05 false discovery rate.

This clone has a single count. Its specificity is unknown. CDR1 is MDHEN and CDR2 is SYDVKM in the germline V gene. Trimming took off 3 bases at V and 3 bases at J, with 12 bases between the two ends. The CDR3 runs to 15 residues. The primer mix had 60 Vbeta and 13 Jbeta primers. Profiling relied on immunoSEQ multiplex PCR, and the TCRdb table lists in-frame clones only, not all of them. Of some 51,000 clones in the sample, around 79% were seen once. Sequencing input: PBMCs. The receptor comes from a female donor in good health and CMV-seronegative. The chain recombines TRBV28 with TRBJ2-1, with D possibly being TRBD1 (6 bases). In nucleotides, the CDR3 is TGTGCCAGCAGTTTTCCTGGGGACATCTACAATGAGCAGTTCTTC. Amino acids: CASSFPGDIYNEQFF.